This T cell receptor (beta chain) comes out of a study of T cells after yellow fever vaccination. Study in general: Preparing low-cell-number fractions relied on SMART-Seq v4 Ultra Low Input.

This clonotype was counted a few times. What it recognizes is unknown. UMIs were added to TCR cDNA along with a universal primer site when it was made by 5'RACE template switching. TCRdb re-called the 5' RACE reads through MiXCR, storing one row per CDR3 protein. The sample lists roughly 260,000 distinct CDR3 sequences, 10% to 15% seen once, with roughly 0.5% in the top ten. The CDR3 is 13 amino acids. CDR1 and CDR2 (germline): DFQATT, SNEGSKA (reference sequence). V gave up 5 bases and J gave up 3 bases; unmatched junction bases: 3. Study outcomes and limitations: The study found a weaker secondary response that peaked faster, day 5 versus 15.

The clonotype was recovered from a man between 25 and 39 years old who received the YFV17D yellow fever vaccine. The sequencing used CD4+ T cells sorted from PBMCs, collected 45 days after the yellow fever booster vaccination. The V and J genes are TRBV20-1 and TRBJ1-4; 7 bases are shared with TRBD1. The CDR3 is CSAEQGPNEKLFF. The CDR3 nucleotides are TGCAGTGCTGAACAGGGGCCTAATGAAAAACTGTTTTTT.